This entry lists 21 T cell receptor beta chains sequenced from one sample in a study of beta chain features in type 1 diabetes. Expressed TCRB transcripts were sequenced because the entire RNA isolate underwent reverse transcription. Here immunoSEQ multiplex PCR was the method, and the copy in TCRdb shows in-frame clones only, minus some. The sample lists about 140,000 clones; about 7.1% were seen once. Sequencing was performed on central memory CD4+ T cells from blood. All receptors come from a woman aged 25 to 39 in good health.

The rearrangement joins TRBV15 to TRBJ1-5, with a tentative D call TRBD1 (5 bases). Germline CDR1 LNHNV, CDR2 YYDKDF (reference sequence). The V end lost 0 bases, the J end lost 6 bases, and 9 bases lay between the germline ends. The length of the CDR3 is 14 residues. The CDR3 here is CATSRDGGGQPQHF. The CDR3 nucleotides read TGTGCCACCAGCAGAGATGGGGGAGGTCAGCCCCAGCATTTT.

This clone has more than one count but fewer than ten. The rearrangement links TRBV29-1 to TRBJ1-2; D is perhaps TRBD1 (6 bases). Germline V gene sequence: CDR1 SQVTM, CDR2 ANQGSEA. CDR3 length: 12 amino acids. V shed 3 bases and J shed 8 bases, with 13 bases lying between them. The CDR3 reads CSVDSGEDGYTF. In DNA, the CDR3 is TGCAGCGTTGATTCAGGGGAAGACGGCTACACCTTC.

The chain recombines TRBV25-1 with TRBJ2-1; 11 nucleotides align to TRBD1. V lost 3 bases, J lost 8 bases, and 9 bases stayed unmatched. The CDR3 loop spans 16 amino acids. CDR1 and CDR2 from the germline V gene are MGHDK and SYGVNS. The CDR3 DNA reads TGTGCCAGCAGTGATCCCGGGACAGGGGGAGTCGATGAGCAGTTCTTC. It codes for CASSDPGTGGVDEQFF.

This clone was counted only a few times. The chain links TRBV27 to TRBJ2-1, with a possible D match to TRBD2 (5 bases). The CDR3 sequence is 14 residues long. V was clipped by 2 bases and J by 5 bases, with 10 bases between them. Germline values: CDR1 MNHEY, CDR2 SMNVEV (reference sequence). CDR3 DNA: TGTGCCAGCAGTTTAAGAGCGGACCACAATGAGCAGTTCTTC. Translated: CASSLRADHNEQFF.

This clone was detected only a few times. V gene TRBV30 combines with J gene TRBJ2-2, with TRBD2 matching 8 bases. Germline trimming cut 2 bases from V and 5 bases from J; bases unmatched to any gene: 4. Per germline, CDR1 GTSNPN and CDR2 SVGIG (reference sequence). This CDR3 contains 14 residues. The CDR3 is CAWSPGLATGELFF. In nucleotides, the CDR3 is TGTGCCTGGAGTCCCGGACTAGCAACCGGGGAGCTGTTTTTT.

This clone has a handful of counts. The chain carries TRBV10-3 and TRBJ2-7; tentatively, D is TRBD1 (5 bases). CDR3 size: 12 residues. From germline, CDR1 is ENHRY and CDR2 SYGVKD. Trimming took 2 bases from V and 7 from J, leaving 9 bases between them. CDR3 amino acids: CAISEGAREQYF. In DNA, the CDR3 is TGTGCCATCAGTGAGGGGGCTCGAGAGCAGTACTTC.

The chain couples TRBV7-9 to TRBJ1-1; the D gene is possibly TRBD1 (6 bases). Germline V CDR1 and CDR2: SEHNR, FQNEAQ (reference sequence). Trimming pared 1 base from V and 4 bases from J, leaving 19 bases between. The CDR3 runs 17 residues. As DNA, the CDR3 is TGTGCCAGCAGCTTAGGGAGCCGTACAGGGTTGGTCACTGAAGCTTTCTTT. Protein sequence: CASSLGSRTGLVTEAFF.

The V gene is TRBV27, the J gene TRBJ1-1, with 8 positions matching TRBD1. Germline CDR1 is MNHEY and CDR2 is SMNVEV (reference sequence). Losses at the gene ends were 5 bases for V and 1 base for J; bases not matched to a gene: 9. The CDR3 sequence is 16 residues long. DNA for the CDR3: TGTGCCAGCAGTCCGCTATGGACAGGGAGGAACACTGAAGCTTTCTTT. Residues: CASSPLWTGRNTEAFF.

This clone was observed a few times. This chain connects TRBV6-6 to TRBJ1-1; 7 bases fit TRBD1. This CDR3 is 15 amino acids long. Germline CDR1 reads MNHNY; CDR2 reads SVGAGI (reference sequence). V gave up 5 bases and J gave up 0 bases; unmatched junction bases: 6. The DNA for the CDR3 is TGTGCCAGCAGTCCACGGACAGGTTTGAACACTGAAGCTTTCTTT. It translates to CASSPRTGLNTEAFF.

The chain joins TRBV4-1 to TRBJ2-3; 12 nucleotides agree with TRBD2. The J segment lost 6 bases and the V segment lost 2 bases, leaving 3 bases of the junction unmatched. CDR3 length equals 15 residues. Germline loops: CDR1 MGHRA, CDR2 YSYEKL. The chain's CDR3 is CASSQRLAGEDTQYF. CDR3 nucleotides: TGCGCCAGCAGCCAAAGACTAGCGGGAGAGGATACGCAGTATTTT.

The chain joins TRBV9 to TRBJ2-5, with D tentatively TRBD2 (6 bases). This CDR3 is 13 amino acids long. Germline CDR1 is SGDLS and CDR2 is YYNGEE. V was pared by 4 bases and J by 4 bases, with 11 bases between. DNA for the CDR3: TGTGCCAGCAGCCCTGGAGGGCGAGAGACCCAGTACTTC. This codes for CASSPGGRETQYF.

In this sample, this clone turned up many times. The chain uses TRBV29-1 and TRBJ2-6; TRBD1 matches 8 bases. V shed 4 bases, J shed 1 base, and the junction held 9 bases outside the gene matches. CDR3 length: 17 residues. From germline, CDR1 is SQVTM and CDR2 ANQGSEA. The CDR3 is CSVGAGGLWSGANVLTF. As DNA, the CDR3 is TGCAGCGTTGGGGCAGGGGGCTTATGGTCTGGGGCCAACGTCCTGACTTTC.

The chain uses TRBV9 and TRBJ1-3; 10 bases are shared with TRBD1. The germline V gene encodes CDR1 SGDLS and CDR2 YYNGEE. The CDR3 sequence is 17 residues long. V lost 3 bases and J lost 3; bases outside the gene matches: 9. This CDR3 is CASSEEETGGFGNTIYF. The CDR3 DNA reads TGTGCCAGCAGCGAGGAGGAGACAGGGGGCTTTGGAAACACCATATATTTT.

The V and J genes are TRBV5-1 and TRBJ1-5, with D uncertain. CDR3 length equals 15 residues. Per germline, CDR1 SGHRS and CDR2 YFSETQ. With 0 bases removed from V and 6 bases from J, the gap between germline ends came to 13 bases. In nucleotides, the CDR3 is TGCGCCAGCAGCTTGGACTCGAATCGAGGTCAGCCCCAGCATTTT. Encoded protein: CASSLDSNRGQPQHF.

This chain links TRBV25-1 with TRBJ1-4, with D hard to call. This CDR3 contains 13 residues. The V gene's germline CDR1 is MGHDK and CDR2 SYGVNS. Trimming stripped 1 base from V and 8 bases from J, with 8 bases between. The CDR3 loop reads CASSEFLEEKLFF. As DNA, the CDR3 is TGTGCCAGCAGTGAATTTCTGGAGGAAAAACTGTTTTTT.

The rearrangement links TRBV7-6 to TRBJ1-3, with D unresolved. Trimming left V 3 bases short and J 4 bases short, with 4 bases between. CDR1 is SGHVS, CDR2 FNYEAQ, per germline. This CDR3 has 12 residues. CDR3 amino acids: CASSLTGNTIYF. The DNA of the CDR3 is TGTGCCAGCAGCTTGACAGGAAACACCATATATTTT.

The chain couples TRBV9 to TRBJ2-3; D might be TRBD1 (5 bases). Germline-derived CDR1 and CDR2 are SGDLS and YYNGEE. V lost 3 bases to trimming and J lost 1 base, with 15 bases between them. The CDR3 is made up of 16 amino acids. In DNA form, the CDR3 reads TGTGCCAGCAGCGCGTCCCAGGGAAGAGGCACAGATACGCAGTATTTT. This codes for CASSASQGRGTDTQYF.

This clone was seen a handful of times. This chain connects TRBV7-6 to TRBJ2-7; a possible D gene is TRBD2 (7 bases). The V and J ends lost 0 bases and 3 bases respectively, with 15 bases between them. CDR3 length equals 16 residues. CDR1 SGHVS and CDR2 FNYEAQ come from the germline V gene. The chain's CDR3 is CASSLASGGAIYEQYF. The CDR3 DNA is TGTGCCAGCAGCTTAGCGTCGGGGGGCGCGATCTACGAGCAGTACTTC.

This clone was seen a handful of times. The CDR3 reads CASSRRDRVTYEQYF. The CDR3 nucleotides are TGTGCCAGCAGCCGCCGGGACAGGGTTACCTACGAGCAGTACTTC. The J gene is TRBJ2-7, the V gene TRBV28; 9 positions agree with TRBD1. This CDR3 is 15 amino acids long. Unmatched junction bases numbered 8, after V lost 6 bases and J lost 2 bases. CDR1 MDHEN and CDR2 SYDVKM come from the germline V gene.

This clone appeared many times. CDR3 nucleotides: TGTGCCAGCAGCTTGGTCGTCAGGGGGCGCGATCAGTACTTC. This gives the protein CASSLVVRGRDQYF. The gene calls are TRBV5-6 and TRBJ2-7; 8 nucleotides line up with TRBD1. V gave up 0 bases and J gave up 10 bases; unmatched junction bases: 9. The germline V gene encodes CDR1 SGHDT and CDR2 YYEEEE. This CDR3 region has 14 residues.

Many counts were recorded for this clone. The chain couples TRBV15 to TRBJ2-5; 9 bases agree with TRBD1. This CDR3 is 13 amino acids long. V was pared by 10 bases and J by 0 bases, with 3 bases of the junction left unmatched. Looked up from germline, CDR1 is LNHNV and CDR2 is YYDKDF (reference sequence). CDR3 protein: CASGDRDQETQYF. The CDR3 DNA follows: TGTGCCAGCGGGGACAGGGACCAAGAGACCCAGTACTTC.